This T cell receptor beta chain was captured by sequencing in a study of CD8+ T cells in alopecia areata. The study's findings and limits: When scalp samples are sequenced, resident alphabeta T cells of normal skin are also captured. Although TCR sharing was seen in mice, sharing across patients was less clear, possibly for HLA-related reasons. Researchers report lesional scalp, most notably alopecia totalis/universalis, outstripped normal scalp in clonality.

This clone appeared a few times. Its antigen is undetermined. RNA was extracted and reverse transcribed into cDNA as the sequencing template. Clones were read by immunoSEQ multiplex PCR, and TCRdb kept only the in-frame ones, dropping some. The repertoire has 90,000 to 120,000 clones, roughly 59% of them found once; the top ten carry around a fifth. Investigators sorted PBMCs to obtain both CD4+ and CD8+ T cells. This TCR was recovered from a human donor in good health. The sequenced material came from CD8+ T cells sorted from blood.

The CDR3 bases are TGTGCCAGCAGCCAAGAAGAAGAGGGGGCAGATACGCAGTATTTT. Translated: CASSQEEEGADTQYF. The chain combines TRBV4-2 with TRBJ2-3, with D maybe TRBD1 (6 bases). Trimming removed 0 bases from V and 4 bases from J, with 11 bases in between. CDR3 length equals 15 residues. Germline V gene lookup returns CDR1 LGHNA and CDR2 YNFKEQ.